Shown below are 25 T cell receptor beta chains from a single sample sequenced in a study of cytomegalovirus exposure and HLA in healthy donors. Researchers ran the PCR with 60 Vbeta and 13 Jbeta primers. Some clones are missing from TCRdb's copy, which holds only in-frame ones; the method was immunoSEQ multiplex PCR. This table has about 100,000 clones, less than 80% appearing once. Sequenced material: PBMCs. The receptor set was obtained from a man in his forties or fifties in good health and CMV-seronegative.

This clone was counted between two and nine times. This chain's CDR3 is CASSPGTGGSYGYTF. The DNA of the CDR3 is TGTGCCAGCAGTCCGGGGACAGGAGGTTCCTATGGCTACACCTTC. The J gene is TRBJ1-2, the V gene TRBV6-5; 8 positions agree with TRBD1. The ends lost 5 bases at V and 4 bases at J; junction bases unmatched: 9. CDR3 length: 15 residues. CDR1 is MNHEY and CDR2 is SVGAGI in the germline V gene.

On this clone: The same CDR3 also results from other DNA sequences found in this sample. The chain recombines TRBV7-2 with TRBJ2-3, with D perhaps TRBD2 (6 bases). V was pared by 4 bases and J by 6 bases, with 23 bases between. The germline V gene encodes CDR1 SGHTA and CDR2 FQGNSA. The length of the CDR3 is 17 residues. CDR3 in amino acids: CASSWGWLPGEVDTQYF. In DNA form, the CDR3 reads TGTGCCAGCAGCTGGGGGTGGTTGCCGGGGGAGGTGGATACGCAGTATTTT. The whole variable domain, filled in from reference TRBV7-2 and TRBJ2-3, reads GAGVSQSPSNKVTEKGKDVELRCDPISGHTALYWYRQSLGQGLEFLIYFQGNSAPDKSGLPSDRFSAERTGGSVSTLTIQRTQQEDSAVYLCASSWGWLPGEVDTQYFGPGTRLTVL.

The genes are TRBV9 and TRBJ1-2, with TRBD1 matching 7 bases. Germline V lookup: CDR1 SGDLS, CDR2 YYNGEE. The trim removed 3 bases at V and 6 bases at J, leaving 17 bases unmatched. The CDR3 is made up of 17 amino acids. CDR3 amino acids: CASSAGGTRGRGDGYTF. As DNA, the CDR3 is TGTGCCAGCAGCGCTGGGGGGACGAGGGGGCGAGGGGATGGCTACACCTTC.

The genes are TRBV4-2 and TRBJ2-6; TRBD1 agrees at 9 bases. Germline values: CDR1 LGHNA, CDR2 YNFKEQ. The CDR3 covers 17 residues. With V trimmed by 1 base and J by 3 bases, 4 bases remained unmatched. The CDR3: CASSQGTGVSGANVLTF. CDR3 coding DNA: TGTGCCAGCAGCCAAGGGACAGGGGTGAGTGGGGCCAACGTCCTGACTTTC.

V is TRBV5-1 and J is TRBJ2-5; TRBD2 aligns across 11 bases. The J call may be wrong; the DNA end is better matched by TRBJ2-7. Germline lookup yields CDR1 SGHRS and CDR2 YFSETQ. The CDR3 spans 16 residues. The CDR3 DNA is TGCGCCAGCAGCTCGAGTAGCGGGGGGGCCTCCTACGAGCAGTACTTC. This codes for CASSSSSGGASYEQYF.

The chain employs TRBV18 and TRBJ2-6; TRBD1 matches at 9 bases. The germline CDR1 and CDR2 sequences are KGHSH and LQKENI. The CDR3 loop spans 18 amino acids. V dropped 2 bases and J dropped 0; count of bases not matched to a gene: 5. CDR3 bases: TGTGCCAGCTCACCAGGGACAGGGACAAACTCTGGGGCCAACGTCCTGACTTTC. Translated, it gives CASSPGTGTNSGANVLTF.

About this clone: The sample has other DNA sequences that encode this CDR3 too. This sequence joins TRBV7-7 and TRBJ2-1; TRBD1 is a possible D gene (5 bases). The CDR3 covers 13 residues. Germline V gene lookup returns CDR1 SSHAT and CDR2 FNYEAQ (reference sequence). The V end lost 1 base, the J end lost 5 bases, and 6 bases lay between the germline ends. The CDR3 sequence is CASSLGQNNEQFF. CDR3 nucleotides: TGTGCCAGCAGCTTAGGACAGAACAATGAGCAGTTCTTC.

This chain links TRBV5-1 with TRBJ1-4; TRBD1 matches at 7 bases. This CDR3 has 14 residues. V lost 3 bases, J lost 5 bases, and 4 bases stayed unmatched. The germline gives CDR1 SGHRS, CDR2 YFSETQ. CDR3 sequence: CASSSDRINEKLFF. The CDR3, as DNA: TGCGCCAGCAGCTCGGACAGGATCAATGAAAAACTGTTTTTT. Full variable domain (missing parts from reference TRBV5-1 and TRBJ1-4): KAGVTQTPRYLIKTRGQQVTLSCSPISGHRSVSWYQQTPGQGLQFLFEYFSETQRNKGNFPGRFSGRQFSNSRSEMNVSTLELGDSALYLCASSSDRINEKLFFGSGTQLSVL.

In the case of this clone: Other DNA sequences in the same sample also yield this CDR3. This chain uses TRBV4-3 with TRBJ2-5, with a tentative D call TRBD1 (5 bases). The V and J ends lost 1 base and 4 bases respectively, with 7 bases between them. The CDR3 runs to 13 residues. Per the germline V gene, CDR1 is LGHNA and CDR2 is YSLEER. This chain's CDR3 is CASSQGQGETQYF. As DNA, the CDR3 is TGCGCCAGCAGCCAAGGGCAGGGAGAGACCCAGTACTTC.

The chain carries TRBV6-6 and TRBJ2-1; no clear D gene. The CDR3 sequence is 13 residues long. V was clipped by 0 bases and J by 9 bases, with 9 bases between them. Germline loops: CDR1 MNHNY, CDR2 SVGAGI (reference sequence). The CDR3 DNA sequence: TGTGCCAGCAGTTACTCGGGCGAAGGTGAGCAGTTCTTC. It specifies CASSYSGEGEQFF.

This clone was seen only once. This chain connects TRBV6-1 to TRBJ1-4, with 10 bases fitting TRBD1. The CDR3 length is 16 residues. Trimming cost V 4 bases and J 6 bases; bases outside gene matches: 8. Germline V gives CDR1 MNHNS, CDR2 SASEGT. In nucleotides, the CDR3 is TGTGCCAGCAGTGTCATGCCGGGACAGGGGTATGAAAAACTGTTTTTT. Translation: CASSVMPGQGYEKLFF.

This clone has more than one count but fewer than ten. The chain is built from TRBV5-5 and TRBJ1-2; no firm D call. The CDR3 totals 14 residues. V lost 1 base to trimming and J lost 7 bases, with 14 bases between them. Germline CDR1 is SGHKS and CDR2 is YYEKEE (reference sequence). CDR3 sequence: CASSLFRGSPGYTF. In DNA form, the CDR3 reads TGTGCCAGCAGCTTGTTCCGCGGGTCCCCTGGCTACACCTTC.

A single count supports this clone. The chain uses TRBV28 and TRBJ1-2, with 8 bases fitting TRBD1. J gave up 6 bases and V 6 bases, and 12 bases lay outside the gene matches. In germline, CDR1 is MDHEN, CDR2 SYDVKM. The CDR3 runs to 15 residues. The CDR3 region has the DNA TGTGCCAGCAGCTGGGACAGGATTGCCGTCAATGGCTACACCTTC. This sequence encodes CASSWDRIAVNGYTF.

The V and J genes are TRBV2 and TRBJ2-5; D is unclear. Trimming took off 3 bases at V and 9 bases at J, with 11 bases between the two ends. The germline V gene has CDR1 SNHLY and CDR2 FYNNEI. The CDR3 sequence is 12 residues long. The CDR3 nucleotides read TGTGCCAGCAGTGACTTCCGAAGCGCCCAGTACTTC. It is translated as CASSDFRSAQYF.

The rearrangement links TRBV18 to TRBJ2-7; TRBD1 aligns across 8 bases. V was clipped by 1 base and J by 6 bases; unmatched bases: 2. CDR3 length: 13 residues. The V gene's germline CDR1 is KGHSH and CDR2 LQKENI. CDR3: CASSPRQGSEQYF. CDR3 nucleotides: TGTGCCAGCTCACCACGACAGGGGAGCGAGCAGTACTTC.

This clone was seen more than once but under ten times. Written as DNA, the CDR3 is TGCAGCGTTGAAGAGAGCTCCTACAATGAGCAGTTCTTC. Residues: CSVEESSYNEQFF. This sequence joins TRBV29-1 and TRBJ2-1; unclear D gene. The length of the CDR3 is 13 residues. The germline V and J ends were trimmed by 0 bases and 0 bases, with 3 bases remaining between them. Germline CDR1 and CDR2: SQVTM and ANQGSEA.

This clone was counted only a few times. This sequence joins TRBV19 and TRBJ1-5, with 7 bases matching TRBD1. The CDR3 spans 16 residues. Looked up from germline, CDR1 is LNHDA and CDR2 is SQIVND (reference sequence). Losses at the gene ends were 7 bases for V and 0 bases for J; bases not matched to a gene: 9. The CDR3 DNA reads TGTGCCAGTACCACGCAGGGACAGAATAGCAATCAGCCCCAGCATTTT. This sequence encodes CASTTQGQNSNQPQHF.

This sequence joins TRBV7-6 and TRBJ2-1; 10 bases fit TRBD2. V dropped 2 bases and J dropped 3; count of bases not matched to a gene: 4. CDR1 and CDR2 (germline): SGHVS, FNYEAQ. CDR3 length: 16 residues. The CDR3 DNA follows: TGTGCCAGCAGCTTACGAGCGGGGGGGCTCTACAATGAGCAGTTCTTC. Its protein is CASSLRAGGLYNEQFF.

The gene calls are TRBV7-2 and TRBJ2-5, with 11 bases identical to TRBD2. CDR3 length: 16 residues. Looked up from germline, CDR1 is SGHTA and CDR2 is FQGNSA. The ends lost 1 base at V and 7 bases at J; junction bases unmatched: 8. CDR3 residues: CASSLVSGGAFGTQYF. Written as DNA, the CDR3 is TGTGCCAGCAGCTTAGTTAGCGGGGGGGCGTTCGGGACCCAGTACTTC.

The rearrangement joins TRBV7-3 to TRBJ2-3, with D unclear. The CDR3 is 13 residues long. V was cut by 4 bases and J by 0 bases, with 5 bases left in between. Germline V gene sequence: CDR1 SGHTA, CDR2 FQGTGA. Here the CDR3 reads CASSYQSTDTQYF. The DNA of the CDR3 is TGTGCCAGCAGCTACCAGAGCACAGATACGCAGTATTTT.

The sample holds a few counts of this clone. The chain joins TRBV2 to TRBJ1-5, with 7 nucleotides matching TRBD1. Trimming took 6 bases from V and 1 from J; bases not matched to a gene: 6. Germline V gives CDR1 SNHLY, CDR2 FYNNEI. This CDR3 contains 15 residues. The CDR3 sequence: CASSGTVGSNQPQHF. DNA of the CDR3: TGTGCCAGCAGCGGGACAGTCGGCAGCAATCAGCCCCAGCATTTT.

In DNA form, the CDR3 reads TGTGCCAGCAGTTTTTCCGGGACAGGGGAAGCCCAGCCCCAGCATTTT. Encoded protein: CASSFSGTGEAQPQHF. The rearrangement joins TRBV28 to TRBJ1-5; 10 nucleotides line up with TRBD1. The CDR3 consists of 16 residues. V dropped 3 bases and J dropped 7; count of bases not matched to a gene: 9. Germline assignment: CDR1 MDHEN and CDR2 SYDVKM.

The V gene is TRBV7-9, the J gene TRBJ2-1; D unresolved. Germline V CDR1 and CDR2: SEHNR, FQNEAQ (reference sequence). V was trimmed by 7 bases and J by 8 bases, leaving 9 bases between them. The CDR3 is 11 residues long. This CDR3 is CASNYRDEQFF. In nucleotides, the CDR3 is TGTGCCAGCAACTATCGGGATGAGCAGTTCTTC.

Of note for this clone: At one end, the junction sequence differs from germline, possibly due to a read error. The J gene is TRBJ2-3, the V gene TRBV2, with D perhaps matching TRBD2 (6 bases). Germline V gene lookup returns CDR1 SNHLY and CDR2 FYNNEI. The CDR3 totals 14 residues. The CDR3: CASRRDSNTDAQYF. Written as DNA, the CDR3 is TGTGCCAGCCGACGGGACTCAAACACAGATGCGCAGTATTTT. The full variable domain, with the rest looked up from reference TRBV2 and TRBJ2-3, is EPEVTQTPSHQVTQMGQEVILRCVPISNHLYFYWYRQILGQKVEFLVSFYNNEISEKSEIFDDQFSVERPDGSNFTLKIRSTKLEDSAMYFCASRRDSNTDAQYFGPGTRLTVL.

The rearrangement links TRBV2 to TRBJ1-5; D perhaps matches TRBD1 (6 bases). Germline V gives CDR1 SNHLY, CDR2 FYNNEI. The CDR3 loop spans 16 amino acids. V lost 2 bases, J lost 2 bases, and 13 bases lay in between. The CDR3 region is CASSESYREGNQPQHF. As DNA, the CDR3 is TGTGCCAGCAGTGAAAGTTACAGGGAAGGCAATCAGCCCCAGCATTTT.